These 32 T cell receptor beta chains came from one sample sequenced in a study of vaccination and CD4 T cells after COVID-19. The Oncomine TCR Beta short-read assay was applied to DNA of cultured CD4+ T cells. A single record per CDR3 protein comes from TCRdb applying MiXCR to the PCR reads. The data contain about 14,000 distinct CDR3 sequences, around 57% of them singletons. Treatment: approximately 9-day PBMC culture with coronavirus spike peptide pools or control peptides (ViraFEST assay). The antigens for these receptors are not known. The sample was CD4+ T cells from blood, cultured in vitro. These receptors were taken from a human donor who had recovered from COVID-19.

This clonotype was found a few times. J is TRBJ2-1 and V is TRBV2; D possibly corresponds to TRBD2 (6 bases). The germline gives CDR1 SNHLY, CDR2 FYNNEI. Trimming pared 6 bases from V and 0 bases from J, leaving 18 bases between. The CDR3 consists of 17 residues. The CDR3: CASRFISGPSSYNEQFF. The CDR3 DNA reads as TGTGCCAGCAGATTCATTAGCGGACCCAGCTCCTACAATGAGCAGTTCTTC.

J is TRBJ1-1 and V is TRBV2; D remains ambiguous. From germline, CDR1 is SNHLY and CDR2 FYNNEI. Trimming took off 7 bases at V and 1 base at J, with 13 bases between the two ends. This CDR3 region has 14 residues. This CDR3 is CASNSAAPNTEAFF. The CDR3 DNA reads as TGTGCCAGCAATTCCGCAGCTCCGAACACTGAAGCTTTCTTT. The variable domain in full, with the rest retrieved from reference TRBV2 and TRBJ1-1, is EPEVTQTPSHQVTQMGQEVILRCVPISNHLYFYWYRQILGQKVEFLVSFYNNEISEKSEIFDDQFSVERPDGSNFTLKIRSTKLEDSAMYFCASNSAAPNTEAFFGQGTRLTVV.

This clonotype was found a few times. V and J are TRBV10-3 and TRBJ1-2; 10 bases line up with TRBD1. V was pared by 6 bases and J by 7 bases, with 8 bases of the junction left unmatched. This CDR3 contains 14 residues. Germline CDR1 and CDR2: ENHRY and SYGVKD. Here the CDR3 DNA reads TGTGCCATCAGGGGGACAGGGGAAACCTCTGGCTACACCTTC. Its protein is CAIRGTGETSGYTF.

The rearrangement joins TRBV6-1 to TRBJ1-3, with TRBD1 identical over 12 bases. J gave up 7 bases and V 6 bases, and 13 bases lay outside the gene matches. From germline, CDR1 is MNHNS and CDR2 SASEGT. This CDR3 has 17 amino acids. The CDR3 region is CASSLAPGTGGFNTIYF. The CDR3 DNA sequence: TGTGCCAGCAGCCTCGCTCCCGGGACAGGGGGCTTTAACACCATATATTTT.

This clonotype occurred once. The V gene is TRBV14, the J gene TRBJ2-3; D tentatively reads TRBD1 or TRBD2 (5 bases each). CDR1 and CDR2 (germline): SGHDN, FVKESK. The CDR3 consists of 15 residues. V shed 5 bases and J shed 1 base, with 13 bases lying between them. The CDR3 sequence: CASSKNQGGTDTQYF. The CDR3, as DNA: TGTGCCAGCAGCAAAAATCAGGGAGGCACAGATACGCAGTATTTT.

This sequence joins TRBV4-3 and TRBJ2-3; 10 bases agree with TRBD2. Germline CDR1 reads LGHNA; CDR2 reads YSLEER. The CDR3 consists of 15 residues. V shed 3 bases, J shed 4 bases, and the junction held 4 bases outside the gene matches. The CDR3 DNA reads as TGCGCCAGCAGCCATGGAGCGGGAGGGTCAGATACGCAGTATTTT. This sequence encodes CASSHGAGGSDTQYF.

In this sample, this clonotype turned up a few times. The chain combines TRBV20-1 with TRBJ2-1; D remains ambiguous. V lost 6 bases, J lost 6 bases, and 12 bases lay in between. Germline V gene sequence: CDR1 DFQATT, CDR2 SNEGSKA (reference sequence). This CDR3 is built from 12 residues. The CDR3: CSAPKAGNEQFF. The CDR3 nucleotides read TGCAGTGCCCCAAAGGCAGGCAATGAGCAGTTCTTC.

The CDR3 nucleotides are TGTGCCAGCAGCCCCGCAGGGGTCTCCTCCTACAATGAGCAGTTCTTC. Amino acid sequence: CASSPAGVSSYNEQFF. This rearrangement joins TRBV4-2 to TRBJ2-1; maybe TRBD1 (6 bases). Germline V lookup: CDR1 LGHNA, CDR2 YNFKEQ. The CDR3 is 16 amino acids. Trimming shortened V by 4 bases and J by 0 bases, and 13 bases separated the two germline ends.

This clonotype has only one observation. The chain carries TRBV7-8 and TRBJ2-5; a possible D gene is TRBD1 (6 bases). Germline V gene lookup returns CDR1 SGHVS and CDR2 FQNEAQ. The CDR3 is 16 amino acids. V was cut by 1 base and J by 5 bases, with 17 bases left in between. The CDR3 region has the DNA TGTGCCAGCAGCTTAGGGGGGCAGGATGGGGTGGAGACCCAGTACTTC. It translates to CASSLGGQDGVETQYF.

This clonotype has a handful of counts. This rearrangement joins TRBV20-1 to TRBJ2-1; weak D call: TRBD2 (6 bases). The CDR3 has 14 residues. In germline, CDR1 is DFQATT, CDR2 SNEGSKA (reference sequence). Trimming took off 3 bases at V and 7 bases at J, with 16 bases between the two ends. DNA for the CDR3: TGCAGTGCTAGGATCTTTTGGGAGGAGAATGAGCAGTTCTTC. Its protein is CSARIFWEENEQFF.

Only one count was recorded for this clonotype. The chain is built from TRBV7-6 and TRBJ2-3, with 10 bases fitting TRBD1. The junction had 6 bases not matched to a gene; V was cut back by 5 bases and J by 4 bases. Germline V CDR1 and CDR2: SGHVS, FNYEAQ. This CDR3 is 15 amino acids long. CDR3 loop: CASSTEGQGSDTQYF. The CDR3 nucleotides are TGTGCCAGCAGCACTGAGGGACAGGGGTCAGATACGCAGTATTTT.

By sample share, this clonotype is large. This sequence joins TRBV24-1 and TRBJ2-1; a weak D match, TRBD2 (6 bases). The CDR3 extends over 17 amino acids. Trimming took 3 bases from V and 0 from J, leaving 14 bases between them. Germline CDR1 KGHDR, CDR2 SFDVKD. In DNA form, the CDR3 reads TGTGCCACCAGTGATCGCCGCGGACTAAGCTCCTACAATGAGCAGTTCTTC. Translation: CATSDRRGLSSYNEQFF.

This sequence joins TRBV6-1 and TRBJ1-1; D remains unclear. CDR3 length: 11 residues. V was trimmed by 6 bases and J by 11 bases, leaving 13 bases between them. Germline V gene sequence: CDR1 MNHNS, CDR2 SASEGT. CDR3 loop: CASSPGLVAFF. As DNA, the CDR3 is TGTGCCAGCAGCCCAGGATTAGTGGCTTTCTTT.

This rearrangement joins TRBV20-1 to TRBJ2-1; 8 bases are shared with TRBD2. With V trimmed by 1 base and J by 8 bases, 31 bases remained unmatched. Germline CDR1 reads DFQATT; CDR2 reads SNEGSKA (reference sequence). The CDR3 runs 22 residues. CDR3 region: CSARGSSGHLGVRDSAFHEQFF. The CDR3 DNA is TGCAGTGCTAGAGGTTCTAGCGGGCATTTAGGGGTTAGGGACTCGGCCTTCCATGAGCAGTTCTTC.

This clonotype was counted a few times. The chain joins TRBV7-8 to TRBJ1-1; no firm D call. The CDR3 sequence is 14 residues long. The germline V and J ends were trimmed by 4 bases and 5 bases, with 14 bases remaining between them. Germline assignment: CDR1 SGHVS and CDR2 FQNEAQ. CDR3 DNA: TGTGCCAGCAGCTATCCCCGGATAGGTACTGAAGCTTTCTTT. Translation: CASSYPRIGTEAFF.

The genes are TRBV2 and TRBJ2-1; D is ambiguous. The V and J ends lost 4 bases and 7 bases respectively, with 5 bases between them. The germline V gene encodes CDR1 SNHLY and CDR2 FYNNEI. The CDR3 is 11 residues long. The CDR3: CASSASNEQFF. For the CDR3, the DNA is TGTGCCAGCAGTGCTTCAAATGAGCAGTTCTTC.

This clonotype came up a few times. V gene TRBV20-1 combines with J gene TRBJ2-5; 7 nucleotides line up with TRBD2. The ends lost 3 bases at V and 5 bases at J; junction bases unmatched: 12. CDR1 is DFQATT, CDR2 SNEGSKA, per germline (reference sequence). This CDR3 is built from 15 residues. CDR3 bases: TGCAGTGCTAGGCCCTCGGGGGAGGGCCTGGAGACCCAGTACTTC. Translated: CSARPSGEGLETQYF.

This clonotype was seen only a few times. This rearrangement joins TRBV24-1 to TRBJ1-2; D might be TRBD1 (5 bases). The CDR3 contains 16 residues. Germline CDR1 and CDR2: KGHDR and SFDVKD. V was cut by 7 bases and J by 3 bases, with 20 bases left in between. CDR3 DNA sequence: TGTGCCACCAGGGGGGAGCGGGGGACCAGCGACTATGGCTACACCTTC. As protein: CATRGERGTSDYGYTF.

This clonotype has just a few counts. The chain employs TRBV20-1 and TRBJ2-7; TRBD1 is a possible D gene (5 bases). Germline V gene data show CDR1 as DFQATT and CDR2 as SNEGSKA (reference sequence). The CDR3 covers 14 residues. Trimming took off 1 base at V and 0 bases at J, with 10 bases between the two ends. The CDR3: CSARGTLSSYEQYF. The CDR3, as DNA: TGCAGTGCTAGAGGGACATTGAGCTCCTACGAGCAGTACTTC.

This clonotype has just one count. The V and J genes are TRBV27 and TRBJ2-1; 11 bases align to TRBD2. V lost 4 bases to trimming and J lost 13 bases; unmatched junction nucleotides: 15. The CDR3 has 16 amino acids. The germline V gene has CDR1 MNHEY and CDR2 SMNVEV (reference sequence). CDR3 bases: TGTGCCAGCAGTTATGATAGGGGGCTAGCGGGAGGCGAACAGTTCTTC. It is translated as CASSYDRGLAGGEQFF.

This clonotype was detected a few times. CDR3 in amino acids: CASSFWTSGSYEQYF. DNA for the CDR3: TGTGCCAGCAGCTTTTGGACTAGCGGGAGCTACGAGCAGTACTTC. The V call is TRBV7-9, the J call TRBJ2-7, with 13 bases lining up with TRBD2. CDR3 length: 15 amino acids. Trimming cost V 3 bases and J 3 bases; bases outside gene matches: 2. CDR1 is SEHNR and CDR2 is FQNEAQ in the germline V gene (reference sequence). Variable domain in full (rest from reference TRBV7-9 and TRBJ2-7): DTGVSQNPRHKITKRGQNVTFRCDPISEHNRLYWYRQTLGQGPEFLTYFQNEAQLEKSRLLSDRFSAERPKGSFSTLEIQRTEQGDSAMYLCASSFWTSGSYEQYFGPGTRLTVT.

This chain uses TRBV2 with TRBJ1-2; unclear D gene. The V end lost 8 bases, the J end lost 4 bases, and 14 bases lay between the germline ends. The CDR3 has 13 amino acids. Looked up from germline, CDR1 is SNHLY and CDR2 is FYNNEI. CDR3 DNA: TGTGCCAGCGGCGGACGGGGTATCTATGGCTACACCTTC. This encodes CASGGRGIYGYTF. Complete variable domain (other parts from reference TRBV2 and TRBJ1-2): EPEVTQTPSHQVTQMGQEVILRCVPISNHLYFYWYRQILGQKVEFLVSFYNNEISEKSEIFDDQFSVERPDGSNFTLKIRSTKLEDSAMYFCASGGRGIYGYTFGSGTRLTVV.

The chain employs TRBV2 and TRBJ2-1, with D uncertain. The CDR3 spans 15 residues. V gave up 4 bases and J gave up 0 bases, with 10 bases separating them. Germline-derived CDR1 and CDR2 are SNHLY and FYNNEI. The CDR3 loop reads CASSGILTSYNEQFF. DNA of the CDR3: TGTGCCAGCAGTGGGATCTTAACCTCCTACAATGAGCAGTTCTTC.

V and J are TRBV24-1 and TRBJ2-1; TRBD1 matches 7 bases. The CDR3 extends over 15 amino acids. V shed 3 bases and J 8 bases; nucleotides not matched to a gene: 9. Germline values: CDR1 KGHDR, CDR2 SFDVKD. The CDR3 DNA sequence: TGTGCCACCAGTGATACTGAACAGGGGTCGGATGAGCAGTTCTTC. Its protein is CATSDTEQGSDEQFF.

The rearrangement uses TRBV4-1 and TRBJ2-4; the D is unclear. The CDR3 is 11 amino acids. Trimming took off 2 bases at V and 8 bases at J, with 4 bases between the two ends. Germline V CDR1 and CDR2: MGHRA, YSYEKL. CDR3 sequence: CASSQQDIQYF. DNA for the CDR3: TGCGCCAGCAGCCAACAGGACATTCAGTACTTC.

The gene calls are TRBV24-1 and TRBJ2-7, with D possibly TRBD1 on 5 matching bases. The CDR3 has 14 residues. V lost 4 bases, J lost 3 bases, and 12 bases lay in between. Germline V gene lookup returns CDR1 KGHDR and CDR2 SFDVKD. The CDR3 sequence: CATSEGRGFYEQYF. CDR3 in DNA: TGTGCCACCAGTGAGGGGCGAGGCTTCTACGAGCAGTACTTC.

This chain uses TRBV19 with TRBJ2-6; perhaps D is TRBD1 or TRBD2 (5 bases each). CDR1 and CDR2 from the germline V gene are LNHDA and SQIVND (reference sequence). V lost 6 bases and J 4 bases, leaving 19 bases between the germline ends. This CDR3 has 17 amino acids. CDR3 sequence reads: CASRRAELTGGANVLTF. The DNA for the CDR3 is TGTGCCAGTAGACGAGCGGAACTAACAGGAGGGGCCAACGTCCTGACTTTC. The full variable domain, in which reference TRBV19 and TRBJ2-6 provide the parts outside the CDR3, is DGGITQSPKYLFRKEGQNVTLSCEQNLNHDAMYWYRQDPGQGLRLIYYSQIVNDFQKGDIAEGYSVSREKKESFPLTVTSAQKNPTAFYLCASRRAELTGGANVLTFGAGSRLTVL.

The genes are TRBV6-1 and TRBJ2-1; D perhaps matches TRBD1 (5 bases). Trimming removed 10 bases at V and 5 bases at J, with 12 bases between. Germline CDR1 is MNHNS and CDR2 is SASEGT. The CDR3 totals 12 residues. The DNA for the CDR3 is TGTGCCATCCAGGGTCCCAACAATGAGCAGTTCTTC. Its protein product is CAIQGPNNEQFF.

The chain's CDR3 is CATSRGVSQAGGNEQFF. The DNA of the CDR3 is TGTGCCACCAGCAGAGGAGTTAGCCAAGCGGGAGGAAATGAGCAGTTCTTC. The V and J genes are TRBV15 and TRBJ2-1, with 9 positions matching TRBD2. Germline V gene data show CDR1 as LNHNV and CDR2 as YYDKDF (reference sequence). CDR3 length equals 17 residues. V lost 1 base and J lost 7; bases outside the gene matches: 11.

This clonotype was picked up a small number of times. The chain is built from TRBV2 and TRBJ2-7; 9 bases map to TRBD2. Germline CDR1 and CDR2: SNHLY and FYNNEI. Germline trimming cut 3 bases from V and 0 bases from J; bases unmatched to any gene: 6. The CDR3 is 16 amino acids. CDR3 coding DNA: TGTGCCAGCAGTGAGGAAGCGGGAGGTTCCTCCTACGAGCAGTACTTC. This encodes CASSEEAGGSSYEQYF.

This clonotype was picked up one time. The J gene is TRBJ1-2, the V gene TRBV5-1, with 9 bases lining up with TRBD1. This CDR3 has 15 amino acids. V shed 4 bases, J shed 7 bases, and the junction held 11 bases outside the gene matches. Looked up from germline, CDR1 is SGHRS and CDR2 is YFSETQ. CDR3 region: CASSPGGQGIGGYTF. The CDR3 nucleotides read TGCGCCAGCAGCCCGGGAGGACAGGGGATCGGTGGCTACACCTTC.

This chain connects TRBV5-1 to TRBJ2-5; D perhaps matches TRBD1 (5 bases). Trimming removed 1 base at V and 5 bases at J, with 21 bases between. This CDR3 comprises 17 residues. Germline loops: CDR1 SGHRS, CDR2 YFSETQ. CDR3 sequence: CASSLSGRQGQWETQYF. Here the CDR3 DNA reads TGCGCCAGCAGCTTGAGTGGTAGGCAGGGTCAATGGGAGACCCAGTACTTC.